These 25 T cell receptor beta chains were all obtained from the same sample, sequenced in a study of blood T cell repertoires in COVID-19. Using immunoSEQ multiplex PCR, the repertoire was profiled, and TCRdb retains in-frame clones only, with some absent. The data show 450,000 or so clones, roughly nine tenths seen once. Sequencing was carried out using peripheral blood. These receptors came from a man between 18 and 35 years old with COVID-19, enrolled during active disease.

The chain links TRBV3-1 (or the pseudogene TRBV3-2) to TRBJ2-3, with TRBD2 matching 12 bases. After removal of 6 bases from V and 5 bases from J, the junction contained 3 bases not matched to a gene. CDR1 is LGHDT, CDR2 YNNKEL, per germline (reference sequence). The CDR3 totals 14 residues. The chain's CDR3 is CASSASGRGDTQYF. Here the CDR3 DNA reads TGTGCCAGCAGTGCTAGCGGGAGGGGAGATACGCAGTATTTT.

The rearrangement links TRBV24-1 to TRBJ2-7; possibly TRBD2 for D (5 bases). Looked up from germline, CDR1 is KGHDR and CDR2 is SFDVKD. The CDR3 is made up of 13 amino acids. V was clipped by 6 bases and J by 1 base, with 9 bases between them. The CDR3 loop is CATSSDSSYEQYF. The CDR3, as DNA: TGTGCCACCAGTTCGGACTCATCCTACGAGCAGTACTTC.

CDR3 sequence reads: CASSQVLAGAQGTQYF. In DNA, the CDR3 is TGTGCCAGCAGCCAAGTATTGGCAGGGGCGCAAGGCACGCAGTATTTT. The rearrangement joins TRBV14 to TRBJ2-3; tentatively, D is TRBD1 (6 bases). Per the germline V gene, CDR1 is SGHDN and CDR2 is FVKESK. The CDR3 has 16 residues. V was shortened by 1 base and J by 9 bases, with 20 bases between the two germline ends.

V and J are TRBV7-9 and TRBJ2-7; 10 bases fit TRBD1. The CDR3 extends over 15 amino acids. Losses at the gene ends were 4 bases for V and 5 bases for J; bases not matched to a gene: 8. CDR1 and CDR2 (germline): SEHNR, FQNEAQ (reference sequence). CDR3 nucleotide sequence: TGTGCCAGCAGCTCTAGGGCCGGGACAGGGGACGAGCAGTACTTC. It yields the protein CASSSRAGTGDEQYF. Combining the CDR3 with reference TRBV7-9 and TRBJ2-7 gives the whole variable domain DTGVSQNPRHKITKRGQNVTFRCDPISEHNRLYWYRQTLGQGPEFLTYFQNEAQLEKSRLLSDRFSAERPKGSFSTLEIQRTEQGDSAMYLCASSSRAGTGDEQYFGPGTRLTVT.

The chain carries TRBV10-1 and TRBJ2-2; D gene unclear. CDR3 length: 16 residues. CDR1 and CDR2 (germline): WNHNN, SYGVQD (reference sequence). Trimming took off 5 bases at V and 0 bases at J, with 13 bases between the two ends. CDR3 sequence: CASSNRKSANTGELFF. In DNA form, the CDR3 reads TGCGCCAGCAGTAACCGGAAAAGCGCGAACACCGGGGAGCTGTTTTTT.

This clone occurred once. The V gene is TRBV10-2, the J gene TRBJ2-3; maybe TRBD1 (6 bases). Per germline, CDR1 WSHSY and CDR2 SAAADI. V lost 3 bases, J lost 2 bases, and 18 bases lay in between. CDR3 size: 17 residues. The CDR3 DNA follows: TGCGCCAGCAGTGATGTAGGGGTGAGGGACACCACAGATACGCAGTATTTT. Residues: CASSDVGVRDTTDTQYF.

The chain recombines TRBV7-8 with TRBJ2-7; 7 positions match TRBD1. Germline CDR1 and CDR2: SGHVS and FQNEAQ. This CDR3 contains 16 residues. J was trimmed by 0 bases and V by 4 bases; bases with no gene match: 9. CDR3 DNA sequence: TGTGCCAGCAGCTCGCGCCAGGGGACAGCCTCCTACGAGCAGTACTTC. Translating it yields CASSSRQGTASYEQYF.

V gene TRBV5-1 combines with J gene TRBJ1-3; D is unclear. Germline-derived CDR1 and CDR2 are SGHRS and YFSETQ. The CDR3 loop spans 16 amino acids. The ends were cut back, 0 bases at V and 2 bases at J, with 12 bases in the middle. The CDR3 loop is CASSLAGSGAGNTIYF. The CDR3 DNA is TGCGCCAGCAGCTTGGCCGGGAGTGGCGCTGGAAACACCATATATTTT.

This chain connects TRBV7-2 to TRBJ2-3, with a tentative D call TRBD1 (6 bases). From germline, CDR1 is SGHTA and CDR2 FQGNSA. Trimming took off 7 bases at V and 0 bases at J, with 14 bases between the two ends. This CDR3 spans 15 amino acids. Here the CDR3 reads CASNPTGHSTDTQYF. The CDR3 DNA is TGTGCCAGCAACCCGACGGGACACAGCACAGATACGCAGTATTTT.

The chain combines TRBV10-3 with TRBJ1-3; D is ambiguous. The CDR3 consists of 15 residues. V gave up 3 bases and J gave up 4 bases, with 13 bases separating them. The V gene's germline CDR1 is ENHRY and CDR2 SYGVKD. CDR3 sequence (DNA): TGTGCCATCAGTGAAAGCCCCGAGCGCGGAAACACCATATATTTT. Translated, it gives CAISESPERGNTIYF.

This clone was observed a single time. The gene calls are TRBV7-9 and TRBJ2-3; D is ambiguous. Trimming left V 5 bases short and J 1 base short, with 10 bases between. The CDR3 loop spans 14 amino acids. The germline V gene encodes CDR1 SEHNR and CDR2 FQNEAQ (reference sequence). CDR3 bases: TGTGCCAGCAGCCTCCCGACTGGCACAGATACGCAGTATTTT. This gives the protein CASSLPTGTDTQYF.

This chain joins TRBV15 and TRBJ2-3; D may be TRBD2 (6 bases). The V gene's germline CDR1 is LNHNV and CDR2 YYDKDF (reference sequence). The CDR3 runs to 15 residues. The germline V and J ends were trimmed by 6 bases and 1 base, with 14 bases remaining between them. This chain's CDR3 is CATSKEAGRTDTQYF. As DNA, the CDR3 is TGTGCCACCAGTAAGGAGGCGGGGCGCACAGATACGCAGTATTTT.

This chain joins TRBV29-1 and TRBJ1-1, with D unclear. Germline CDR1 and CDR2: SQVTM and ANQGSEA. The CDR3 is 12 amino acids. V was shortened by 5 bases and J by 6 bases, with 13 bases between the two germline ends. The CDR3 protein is CSVKEESAEAFF. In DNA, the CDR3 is TGCAGCGTTAAGGAAGAGAGCGCTGAAGCTTTCTTT.

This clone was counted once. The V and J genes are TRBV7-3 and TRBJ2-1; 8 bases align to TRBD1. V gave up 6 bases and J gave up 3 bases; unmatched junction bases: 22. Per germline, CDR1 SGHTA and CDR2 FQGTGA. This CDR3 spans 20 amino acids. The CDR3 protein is CASRRRTGSVLGVDYNEQFF. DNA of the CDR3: TGTGCCAGCAGACGGAGGACAGGGAGCGTCTTGGGTGTGGACTACAATGAGCAGTTCTTC.

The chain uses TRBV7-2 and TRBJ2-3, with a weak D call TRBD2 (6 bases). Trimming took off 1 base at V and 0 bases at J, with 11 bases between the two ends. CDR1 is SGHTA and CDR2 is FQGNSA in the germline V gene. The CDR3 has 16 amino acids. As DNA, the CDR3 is TGTGCCAGCAGCTTAGTATGGGGGGTTAGCACAGATACGCAGTATTTT. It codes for CASSLVWGVSTDTQYF.

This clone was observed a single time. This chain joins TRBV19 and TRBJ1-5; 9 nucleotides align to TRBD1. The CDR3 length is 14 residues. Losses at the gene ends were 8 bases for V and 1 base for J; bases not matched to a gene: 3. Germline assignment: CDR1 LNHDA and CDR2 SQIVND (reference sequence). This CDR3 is CASGQGRSNQPQHF. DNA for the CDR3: TGTGCCAGTGGACAGGGGAGGAGCAATCAGCCCCAGCATTTT.

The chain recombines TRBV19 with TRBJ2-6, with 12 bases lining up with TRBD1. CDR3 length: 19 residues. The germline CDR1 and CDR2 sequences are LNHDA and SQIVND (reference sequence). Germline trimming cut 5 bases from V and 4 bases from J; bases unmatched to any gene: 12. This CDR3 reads CASSPQPGQGAGGANVLTF. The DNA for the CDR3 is TGTGCCAGTAGTCCACAACCGGGACAGGGGGCTGGCGGGGCCAACGTCCTGACTTTC.

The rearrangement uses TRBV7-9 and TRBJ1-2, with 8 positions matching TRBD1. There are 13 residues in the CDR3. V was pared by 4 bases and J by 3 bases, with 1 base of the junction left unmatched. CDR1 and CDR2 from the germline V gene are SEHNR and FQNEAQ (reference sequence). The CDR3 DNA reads TGTGCCAGCAGCTCGGACAGGGACTATGGCTACACCTTC. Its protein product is CASSSDRDYGYTF.

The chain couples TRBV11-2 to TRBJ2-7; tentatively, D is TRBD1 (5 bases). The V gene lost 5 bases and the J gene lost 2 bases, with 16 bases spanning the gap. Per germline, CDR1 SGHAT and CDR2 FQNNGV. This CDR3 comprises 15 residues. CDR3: CASSPRQLVTYEQYF. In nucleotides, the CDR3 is TGTGCCAGCAGCCCAAGACAGCTAGTAACCTACGAGCAGTACTTC.

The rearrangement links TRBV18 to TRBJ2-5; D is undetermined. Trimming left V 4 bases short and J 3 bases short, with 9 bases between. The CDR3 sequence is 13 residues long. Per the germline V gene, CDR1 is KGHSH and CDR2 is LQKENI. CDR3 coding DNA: TGTGCCAGCTCACAGTCGCGGAAAGAGACCCAGTACTTC. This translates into CASSQSRKETQYF.

For the CDR3, the DNA is TGTGCCAGCAGCTTAGGAGGGACTAGCGGGGGGGCAAATCAGTACGAGCAGTACTTC. Protein: CASSLGGTSGGANQYEQYF. V and J are TRBV7-6 and TRBJ2-7; the match to TRBD2 covers 16 bases. CDR3 length: 19 residues. Germline V gene lookup returns CDR1 SGHVS and CDR2 FNYEAQ. With V trimmed by 1 base and J by 4 bases, 10 bases remained unmatched.

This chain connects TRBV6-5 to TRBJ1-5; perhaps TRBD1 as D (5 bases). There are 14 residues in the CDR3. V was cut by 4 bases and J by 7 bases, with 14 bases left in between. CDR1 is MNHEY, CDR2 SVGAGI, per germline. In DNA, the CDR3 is TGTGCCAGCAGTTCGGGACTCCCGAAACAGCCCCAGCATTTT. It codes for CASSSGLPKQPQHF.

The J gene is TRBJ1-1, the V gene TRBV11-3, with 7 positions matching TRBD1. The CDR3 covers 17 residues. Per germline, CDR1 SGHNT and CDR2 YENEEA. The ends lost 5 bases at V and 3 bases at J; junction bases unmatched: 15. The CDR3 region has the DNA TGTGCCAGCAGCCCGCGACAGGGAGAAACTACGGACACTGAAGCTTTCTTT. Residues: CASSPRQGETTDTEAFF. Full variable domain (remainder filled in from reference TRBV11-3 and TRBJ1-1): EAGVVQSPRYKIIEKKQPVAFWCNPISGHNTLYWYLQNLGQGPELLIRYENEEAVDDSQLPKDRFSAERLKGVDSTLKIQPAELGDSAVYLCASSPRQGETTDTEAFFGQGTRLTVV.

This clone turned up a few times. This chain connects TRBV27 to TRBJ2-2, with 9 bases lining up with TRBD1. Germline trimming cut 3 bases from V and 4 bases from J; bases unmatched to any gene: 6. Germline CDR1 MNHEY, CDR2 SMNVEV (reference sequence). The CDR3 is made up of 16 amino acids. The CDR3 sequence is CASSLGDRVFTGELFF. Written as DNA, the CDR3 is TGTGCCAGCAGTTTGGGGGACAGGGTTTTCACCGGGGAGCTGTTTTTT.

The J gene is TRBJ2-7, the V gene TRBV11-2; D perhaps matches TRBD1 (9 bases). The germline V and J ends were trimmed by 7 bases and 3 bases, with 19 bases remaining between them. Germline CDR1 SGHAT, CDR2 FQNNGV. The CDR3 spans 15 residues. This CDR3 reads CASISGTGSYYEQYF. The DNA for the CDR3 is TGTGCCAGCATTAGCGGGACAGGGTCATACTACGAGCAGTACTTC.